This entry describes one T cell receptor beta chain. Germline assignment: CDR1 SGDLS and CDR2 YYNGEE. This CDR3 region has 15 residues. The V gene lost 0 bases and the J gene lost 0 bases, with 9 bases spanning the gap. Sequenced by immunoSEQ multiplex PCR; TCRdb stores in-frame clones only, minus some. This sample carries about 210,000 clones, 88% of them seen once, and the ten largest clones take more than 1.4%. This sample is drawn from a study of blood T cell repertoires in COVID-19. Study details: From T cells, B-cell-depleted T cells, or PBMCs came the material, which was cDNA or gDNA.

The sequencing sample was made of peripheral blood. V gene TRBV9 combines with J gene TRBJ1-1; D may be TRBD1 (6 bases). This clonotype originated in a man between 18 and 35 years old with active or convalescent COVID-19. The CDR3: CASSVGQGMNTEAFF. CDR3 sequence (DNA): TGTGCCAGCAGCGTAGGTCAGGGGATGAACACTGAAGCTTTCTTT. Together with reference TRBV9 and TRBJ1-1, the CDR3 gives the full variable domain: DSGVTQTPKHLITATGQRVTLRCSPRSGDLSVYWYQQSLDQGLQFLIQYYNGEERAKGNILERFSAQQFPDLHSELNLSSLELGDSALYFCASSVGQGMNTEAFFGQGTRLTVV.